This record covers a single T cell receptor beta chain. The entry originates in a study of blood T cell repertoires in COVID-19. About the research overall: Samples of COVID-19 (acute and convalescent) were obtained from the United States, Italy and Spain. The analysed material was cDNA or gDNA that came from T cells, B-cell-depleted T cells, or PBMCs.

Original analysis: Reference gene primer amplification yielded estimated nucleated cell counts. Measured with immunoSEQ multiplex PCR; TCRdb has only the in-frame clones, and not every one. The V and J calls and clone size are taken from that table; D and trimming were inferred from the DNA. The sample lists about 240,000 clones, about 90% seen once, with more than 6% in the top ten. The receptor comes from a man in his sixties who had recovered from COVID-19. The sequenced material came from peripheral blood.

The CDR3 nucleotides are TGCGCCAGCAGCACAACCCCGGGACAGGGAATGGCCCTCCACTTT. Encoded protein: CASSTTPGQGMALHF. The rearrangement joins TRBV5-1 to TRBJ1-6, with 9 bases identical to TRBD1. Germline V gene sequence: CDR1 SGHRS, CDR2 YFSETQ. The CDR3 sequence is 15 residues long. V lost 4 bases and J lost 14; bases outside the gene matches: 13.